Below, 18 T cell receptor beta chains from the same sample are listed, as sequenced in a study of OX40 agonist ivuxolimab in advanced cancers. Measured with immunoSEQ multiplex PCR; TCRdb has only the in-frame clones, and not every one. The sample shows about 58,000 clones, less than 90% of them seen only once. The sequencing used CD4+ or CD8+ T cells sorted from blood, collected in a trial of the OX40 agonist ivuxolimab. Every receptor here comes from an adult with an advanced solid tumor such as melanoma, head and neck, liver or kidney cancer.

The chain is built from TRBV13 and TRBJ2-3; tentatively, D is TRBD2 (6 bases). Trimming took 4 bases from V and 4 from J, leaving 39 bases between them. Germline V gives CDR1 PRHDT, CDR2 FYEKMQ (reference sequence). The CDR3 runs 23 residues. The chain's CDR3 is CASSYRPPTWPATSLEGADTQYF. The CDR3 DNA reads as TGTGCCAGCAGCTACCGACCCCCTACTTGGCCCGCCACTAGCCTGGAGGGCGCAGATACGCAGTATTTT.

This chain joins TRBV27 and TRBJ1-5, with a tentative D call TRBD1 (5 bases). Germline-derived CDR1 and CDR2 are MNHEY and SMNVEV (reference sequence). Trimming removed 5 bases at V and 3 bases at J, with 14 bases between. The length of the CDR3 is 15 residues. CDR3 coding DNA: TGTGCCAGCAGTCTCTATAGAGGGGTCAATCAGCCCCAGCATTTT. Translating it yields CASSLYRGVNQPQHF.

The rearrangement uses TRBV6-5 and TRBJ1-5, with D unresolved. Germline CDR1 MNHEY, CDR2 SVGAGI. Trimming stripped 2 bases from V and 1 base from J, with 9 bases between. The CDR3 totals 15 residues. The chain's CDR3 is CASSYDSASNQPQHF. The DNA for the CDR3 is TGTGCCAGCAGTTACGATTCGGCAAGCAATCAGCCCCAGCATTTT.

The CDR3 DNA follows: TGTGCCAGCAGACAGGGAGGCGATTCACCCCTCCACTTT. Encoded protein: CASRQGGDSPLHF. This chain joins TRBV6-1 and TRBJ1-6, with D tentatively TRBD1 (6 bases). The CDR3 totals 13 residues. Per the germline V gene, CDR1 is MNHNS and CDR2 is SASEGT. V dropped 6 bases and J dropped 8 bases, with 11 bases sitting between them.

In DNA form, the CDR3 reads TGTGCCAGAGGGACTAGCAGGAGCGATGAGCAGTTCTTC. Its protein is CARGTSRSDEQFF. The V gene is TRBV2, the J gene TRBJ2-1; 9 bases align to TRBD2. CDR1 is SNHLY, CDR2 FYNNEI, per germline. The CDR3 runs to 13 residues. With V trimmed by 9 bases and J by 8 bases, 8 bases remained unmatched.

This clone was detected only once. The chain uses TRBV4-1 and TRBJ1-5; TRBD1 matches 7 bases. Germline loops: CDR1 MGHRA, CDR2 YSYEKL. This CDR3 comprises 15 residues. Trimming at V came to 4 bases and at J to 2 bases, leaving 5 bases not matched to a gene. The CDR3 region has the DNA TGCGCCAGCAGCCCGGGACAGTCAGGCAATCAGCCCCAGCATTTT. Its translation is CASSPGQSGNQPQHF.

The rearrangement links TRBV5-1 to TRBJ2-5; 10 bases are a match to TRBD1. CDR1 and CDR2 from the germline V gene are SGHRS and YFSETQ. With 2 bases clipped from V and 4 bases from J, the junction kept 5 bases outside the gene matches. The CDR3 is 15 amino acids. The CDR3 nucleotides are TGCGCCAGCAGCTTCGACAGGGGGCGGGGAGAGACCCAGTACTTC. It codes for CASSFDRGRGETQYF.

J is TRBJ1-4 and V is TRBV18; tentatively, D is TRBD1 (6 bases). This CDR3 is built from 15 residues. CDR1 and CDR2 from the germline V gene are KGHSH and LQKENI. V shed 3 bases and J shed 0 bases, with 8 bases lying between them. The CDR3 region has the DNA TGTGCCAGCTCACCGGACAGAACAACTAATGAAAAACTGTTTTTT. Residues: CASSPDRTTNEKLFF. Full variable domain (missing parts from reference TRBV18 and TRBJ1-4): NAGVMQNPRHLVRRRGQEARLRCSPMKGHSHVYWYRQLPEEGLKFMVYLQKENIIDESGMPKERFSAEFPKEGPSILRIQQVVRGDSAAYFCASSPDRTTNEKLFFGSGTQLSVL.

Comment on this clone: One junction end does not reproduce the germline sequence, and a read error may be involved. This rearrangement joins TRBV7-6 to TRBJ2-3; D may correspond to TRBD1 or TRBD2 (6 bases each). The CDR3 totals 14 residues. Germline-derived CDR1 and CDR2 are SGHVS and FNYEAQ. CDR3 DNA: TGTGCCACCAGCTTAGTGGGGGGCGCGGGTACGCAGTATTTT. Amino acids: CATSLVGGAGTQYF.

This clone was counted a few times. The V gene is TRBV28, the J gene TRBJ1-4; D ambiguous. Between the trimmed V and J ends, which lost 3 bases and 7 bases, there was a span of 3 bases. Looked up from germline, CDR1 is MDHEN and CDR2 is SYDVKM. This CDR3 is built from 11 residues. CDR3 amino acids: CASSLFEKLFF. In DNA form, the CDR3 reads TGTGCCAGCAGTTTGTTTGAAAAACTGTTTTTT.

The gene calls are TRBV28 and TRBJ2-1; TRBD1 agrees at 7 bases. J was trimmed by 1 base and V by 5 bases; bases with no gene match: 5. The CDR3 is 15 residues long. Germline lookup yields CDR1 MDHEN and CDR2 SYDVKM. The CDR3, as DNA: TGTGCCAGCAGTACCGAACAGGGGTCCTACAATGAGCAGTTCTTC. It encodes CASSTEQGSYNEQFF.

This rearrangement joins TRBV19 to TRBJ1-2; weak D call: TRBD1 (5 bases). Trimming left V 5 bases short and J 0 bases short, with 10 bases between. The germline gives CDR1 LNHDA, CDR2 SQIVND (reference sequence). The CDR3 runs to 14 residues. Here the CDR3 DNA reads TGTGCCAGTAGTCCAGGGACGGCTAACTATGGCTACACCTTC. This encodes CASSPGTANYGYTF. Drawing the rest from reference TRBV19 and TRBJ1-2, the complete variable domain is DGGITQSPKYLFRKEGQNVTLSCEQNLNHDAMYWYRQDPGQGLRLIYYSQIVNDFQKGDIAEGYSVSREKKESFPLTVTSAQKNPTAFYLCASSPGTANYGYTFGSGTRLTVV.

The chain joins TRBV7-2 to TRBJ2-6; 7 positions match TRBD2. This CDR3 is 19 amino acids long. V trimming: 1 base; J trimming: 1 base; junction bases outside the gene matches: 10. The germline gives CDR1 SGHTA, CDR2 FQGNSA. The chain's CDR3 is CASSLEGRGWVSGANVLTF. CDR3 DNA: TGTGCCAGCAGCTTAGAGGGGAGGGGTTGGGTGTCTGGGGCCAACGTCCTGACTTTC.

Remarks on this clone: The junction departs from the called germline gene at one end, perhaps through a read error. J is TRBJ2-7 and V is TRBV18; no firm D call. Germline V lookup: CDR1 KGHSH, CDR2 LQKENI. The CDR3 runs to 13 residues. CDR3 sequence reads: CASSPGYGLPEHF. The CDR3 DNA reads TGTGCCAGCTCACCCGGGTATGGGCTCCCAGAACACTTC.

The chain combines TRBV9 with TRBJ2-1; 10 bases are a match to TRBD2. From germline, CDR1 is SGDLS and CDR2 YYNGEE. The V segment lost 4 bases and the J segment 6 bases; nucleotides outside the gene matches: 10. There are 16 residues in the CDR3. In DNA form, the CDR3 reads TGTGCCAGCAGCCCCCCGGGACTAGCGTTGATCAATGAGCAGTTCTTC. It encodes CASSPPGLALINEQFF. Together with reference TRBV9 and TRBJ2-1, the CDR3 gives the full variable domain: DSGVTQTPKHLITATGQRVTLRCSPRSGDLSVYWYQQSLDQGLQFLIQYYNGEERAKGNILERFSAQQFPDLHSELNLSSLELGDSALYFCASSPPGLALINEQFFGPGTRLTVL.

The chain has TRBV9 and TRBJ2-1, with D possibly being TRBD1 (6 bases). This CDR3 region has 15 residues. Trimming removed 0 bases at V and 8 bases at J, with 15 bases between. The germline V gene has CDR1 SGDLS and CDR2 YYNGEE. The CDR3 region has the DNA TGTGCCAGCAGCGTAGTCCGCTCCGAGGGGGATGAGCAGTTCTTC. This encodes CASSVVRSEGDEQFF.

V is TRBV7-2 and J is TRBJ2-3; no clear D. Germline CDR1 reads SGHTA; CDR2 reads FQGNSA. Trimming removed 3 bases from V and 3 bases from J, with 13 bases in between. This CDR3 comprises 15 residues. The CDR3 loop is CASSFPLSGTDTQYF. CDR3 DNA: TGTGCCAGCAGCTTCCCCCTCTCAGGTACAGATACGCAGTATTTT.

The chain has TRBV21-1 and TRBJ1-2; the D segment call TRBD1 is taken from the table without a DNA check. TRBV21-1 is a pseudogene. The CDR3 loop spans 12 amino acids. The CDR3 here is CASSSKTGGYTF. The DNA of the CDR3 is TGTGCCAGCAGTTCAAAGACAGGGGGCTACACCTTC.